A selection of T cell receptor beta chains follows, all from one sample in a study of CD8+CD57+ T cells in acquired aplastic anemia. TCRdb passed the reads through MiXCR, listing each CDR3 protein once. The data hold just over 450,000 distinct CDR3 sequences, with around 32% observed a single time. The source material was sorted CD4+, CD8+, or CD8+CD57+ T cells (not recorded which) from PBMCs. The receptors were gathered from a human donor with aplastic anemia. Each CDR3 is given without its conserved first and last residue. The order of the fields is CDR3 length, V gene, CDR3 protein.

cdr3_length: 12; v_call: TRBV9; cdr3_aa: ASSVTGRAYEQY
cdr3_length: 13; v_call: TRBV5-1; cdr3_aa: ASSLDGRDTDTQY
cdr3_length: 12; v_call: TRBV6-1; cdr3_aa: ASSDTGTGETQY
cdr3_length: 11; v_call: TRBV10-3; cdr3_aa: ASSRDYLGEQC
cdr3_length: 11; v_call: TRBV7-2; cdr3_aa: ASSPFGGTEAF
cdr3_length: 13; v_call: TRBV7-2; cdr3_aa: AGSLALGQNTEAF
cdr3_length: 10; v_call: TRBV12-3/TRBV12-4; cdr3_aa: ASSLGQWGYT
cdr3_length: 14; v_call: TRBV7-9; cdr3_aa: ASSNASGGASETQY
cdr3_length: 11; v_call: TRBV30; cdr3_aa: AWSVLERGPLH
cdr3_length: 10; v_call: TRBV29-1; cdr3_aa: SARPPRGGYT
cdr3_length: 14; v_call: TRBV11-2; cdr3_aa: ASSLQTGRSTDTQY
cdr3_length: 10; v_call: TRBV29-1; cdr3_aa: SAWTVQETQY
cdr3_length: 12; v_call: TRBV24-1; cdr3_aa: ATRQSGSPYEQY
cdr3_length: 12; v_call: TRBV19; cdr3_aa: ASSIESSWETQY
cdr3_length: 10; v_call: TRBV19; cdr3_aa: ASSSQLSGNT
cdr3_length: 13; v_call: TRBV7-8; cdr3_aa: ASSPPGGQFDEQF
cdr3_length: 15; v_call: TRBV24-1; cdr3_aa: ATSDGTPDDSNQPQH
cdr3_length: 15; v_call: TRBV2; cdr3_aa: ASSVSDPSVSGNTIY
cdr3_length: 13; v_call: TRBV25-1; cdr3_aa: ASSQWLAVYNEQF
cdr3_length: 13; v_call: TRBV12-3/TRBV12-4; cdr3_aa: ASSRGTGGTDTQY
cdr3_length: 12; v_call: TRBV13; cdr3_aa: ASSGGPANTEAF
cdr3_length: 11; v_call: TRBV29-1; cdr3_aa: SVGGGGTDTQY
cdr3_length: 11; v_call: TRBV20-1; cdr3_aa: SARDGLQETQY
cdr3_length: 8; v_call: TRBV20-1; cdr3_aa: SARGNEQY